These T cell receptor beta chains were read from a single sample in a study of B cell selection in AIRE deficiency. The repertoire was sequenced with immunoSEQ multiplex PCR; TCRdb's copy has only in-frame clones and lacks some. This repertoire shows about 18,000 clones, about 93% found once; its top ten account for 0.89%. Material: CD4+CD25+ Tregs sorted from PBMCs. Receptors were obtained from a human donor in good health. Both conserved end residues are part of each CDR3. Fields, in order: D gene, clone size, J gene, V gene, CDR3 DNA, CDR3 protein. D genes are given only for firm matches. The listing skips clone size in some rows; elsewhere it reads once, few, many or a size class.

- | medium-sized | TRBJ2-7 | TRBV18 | TGTGCCAGCTCACGACTATCCCGCTACGAGCAGTACTTC | CASSRLSRYEQYF
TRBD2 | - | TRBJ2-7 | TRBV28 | TGTGCCAGCAGGCCGACTAGCGGGTGGGTAGGGGAGCAGTACTTC | CASRPTSGWVGEQYF
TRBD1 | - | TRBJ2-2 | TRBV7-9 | TGTGCCAGCAGCGTTGGACAGGGGAACACCGGGGAGCTGTTTTTT | CASSVGQGNTGELFF
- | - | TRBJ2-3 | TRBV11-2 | TGTGCCAGCAGCTTCGTTCAACCAGATACGCAGTATTTT | CASSFVQPDTQYF
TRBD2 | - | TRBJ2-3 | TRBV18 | TGTGCCAGCTCACCACCGGGACTAGCGGGAGGGGATACGCAGTATTTT | CASSPPGLAGGDTQYF
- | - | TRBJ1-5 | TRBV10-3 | TGTGCCATCAGGGGGGTGGTAGACCAGCCCCAGCATTTT | CAIRGVVDQPQHF
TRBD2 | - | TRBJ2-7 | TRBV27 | TGTGCCAGCAGTGAATATGGGGGGGGTACCGCCTACGAGCAGTACTTC | CASSEYGGGTAYEQYF
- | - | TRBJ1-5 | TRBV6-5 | TGTGCCAGTTCGACGGGGGGCCAGCCCCAGCATTTT | CASSTGGQPQHF
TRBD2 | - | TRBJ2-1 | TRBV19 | TGTGCCAGTCTCCCTAGCGGGAGAACTAACAATGAGCAGTTCTTC | CASLPSGRTNNEQFF
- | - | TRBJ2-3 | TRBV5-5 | TGTGCCAGCAGCTTGGGGCTACAATTCACAGATACGCAGTATTTT | CASSLGLQFTDTQYF
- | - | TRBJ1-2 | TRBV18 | TGTGCCAGCTCACCCATACAGAACTTCTATGGCTACACCTTC | CASSPIQNFYGYTF
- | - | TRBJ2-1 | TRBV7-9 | TGTGCCAGCAGCTTGAGTTCGGAGCAGTTCTTC | CASSLSSEQFF
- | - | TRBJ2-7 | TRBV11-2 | TGTGCCAGCAGGTTCAGGGGCTACGCCTACGAGCAGTACTTC | CASRFRGYAYEQYF
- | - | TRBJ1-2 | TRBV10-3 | TGTGCCATCAGCACCCAGACAGGTCTGAGTGGCTACACCTTC | CAISTQTGLSGYTF
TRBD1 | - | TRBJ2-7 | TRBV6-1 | TGTGCCAGCAGTGAAGTTTTCGGGACAGGGACCTTCTCCTACGAGCAGTACTTC | CASSEVFGTGTFSYEQYF
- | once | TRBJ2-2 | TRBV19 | TGTGCCAGTAGTATAGCACCGGCCACCGGGGAGCTGTTTTTT | CASSIAPATGELFF
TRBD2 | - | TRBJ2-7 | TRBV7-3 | TGTGCCAGCAGCCCTAGCGGGAGCTCCTACGAGCAGTACTTC | CASSPSGSSYEQYF
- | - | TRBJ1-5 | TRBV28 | TGTGCCAGCAGTACAACAGGGTTGAATCAGCCCCAGCATTTT | CASSTTGLNQPQHF
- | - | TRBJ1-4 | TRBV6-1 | TGTGCCAGCAGTGAATTTCGGTGGGGGGGGGACCGGAATGAAAAACTGTTTTTT | CASSEFRWGGDRNEKLFF
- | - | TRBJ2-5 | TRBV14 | TGTGCCAGCAGCCAAGACTGGGGGCGAGAGACCCAGTACTTC | CASSQDWGRETQYF
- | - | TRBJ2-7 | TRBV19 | TGTGCCAGTAGTAGCCGGACGTACGAGCAGTACTTC | CASSSRTYEQYF
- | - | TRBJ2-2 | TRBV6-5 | TGTGCCAGCAGTTACACCCCAGGGGGGACCGGGGAGCTGTTTTTT | CASSYTPGGTGELFF
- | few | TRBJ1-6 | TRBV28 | TGTGCCAGCAGTTTAGGGAGGAGTTCCTATAATTCACCCCTCCACTTT | CASSLGRSSYNSPLHF
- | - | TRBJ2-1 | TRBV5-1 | TGCGCCAGCGCGGACGTCCACAATGAGCAGTTCTTC | CASADVHNEQFF
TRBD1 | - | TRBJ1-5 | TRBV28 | TGTGCCAGCAGCACAACAGGGGTTGGGAGTAATCAGCCCCAGCATTTT | CASSTTGVGSNQPQHF
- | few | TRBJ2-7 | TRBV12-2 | TGTGCAAGTCGCTTATCACCGGGACTAGCGGGAGGGCAAAGCTCCTACGAGCAGTACTTC | CASRLSPGLAGGQSSYEQYF
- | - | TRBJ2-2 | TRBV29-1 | TGCAGTGAAGGGGTGGGGACAATCAACACCGGGGAGCTGTTTTTT | CSEGVGTINTGELFF
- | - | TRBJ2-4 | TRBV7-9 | TGTGCCAGCAGCCCCACGGGGCTGTCTGGGGGGTCGGCCAAAAACATTCAGTACTTC | CASSPTGLSGGSAKNIQYF
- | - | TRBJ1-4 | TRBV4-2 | TGTGCCAGCCGGCGACACCATTTTGCAACTAATGAAAAACTGTTTTTT | CASRRHHFATNEKLFF
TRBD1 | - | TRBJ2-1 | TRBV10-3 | TGTGCCACGCACAGGGGCGATGAGCAGTTCTTC | CATHRGDEQFF